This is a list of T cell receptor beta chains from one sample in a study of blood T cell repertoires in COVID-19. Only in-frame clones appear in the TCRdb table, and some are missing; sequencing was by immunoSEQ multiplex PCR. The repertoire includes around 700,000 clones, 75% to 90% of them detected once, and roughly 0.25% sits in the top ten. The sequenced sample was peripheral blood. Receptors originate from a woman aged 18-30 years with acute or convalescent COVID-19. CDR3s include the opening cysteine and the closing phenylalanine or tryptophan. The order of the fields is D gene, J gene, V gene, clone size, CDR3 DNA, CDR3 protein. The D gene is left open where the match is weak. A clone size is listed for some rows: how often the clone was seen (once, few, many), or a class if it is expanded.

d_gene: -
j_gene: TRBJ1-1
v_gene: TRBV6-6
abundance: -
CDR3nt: TGTGCCAGCAGTTACAAGGGGCTGGACACTGAAGCTTTCTTT
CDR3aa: CASSYKGLDTEAFF

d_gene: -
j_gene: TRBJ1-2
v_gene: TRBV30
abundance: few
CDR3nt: TGTGCCTTACGGGACTCAACCGCGTATGGCTACACCTTC
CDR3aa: CALRDSTAYGYTF

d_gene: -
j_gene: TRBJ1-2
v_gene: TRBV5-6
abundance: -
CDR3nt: TGTGCCAGCAGCTTGCAGGGGTCCGGCACTATCTATGGCTACACCTTC
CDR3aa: CASSLQGSGTIYGYTF

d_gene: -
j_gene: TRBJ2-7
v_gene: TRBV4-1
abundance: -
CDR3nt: TGCGCCAGCAGCCAAGCCCTTCCCTACGAGCAGTACTTC
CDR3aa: CASSQALPYEQYF

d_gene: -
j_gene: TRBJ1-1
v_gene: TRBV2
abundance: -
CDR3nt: TGTGCCAGCAGTGACGGGGGACCGGACACTGAAGCTTTCTTT
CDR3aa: CASSDGGPDTEAFF

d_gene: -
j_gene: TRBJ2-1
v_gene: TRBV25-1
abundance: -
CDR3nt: TGTGCCAGCAGTGAAAGGGGGGGAGAGCAGTTCTTC
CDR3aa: CASSERGGEQFF

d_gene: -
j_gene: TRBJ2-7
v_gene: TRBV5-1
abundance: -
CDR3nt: TGCGCCAGCAGCTTGGACGGGAAGAACTACGAGCAGTACTTC
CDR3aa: CASSLDGKNYEQYF

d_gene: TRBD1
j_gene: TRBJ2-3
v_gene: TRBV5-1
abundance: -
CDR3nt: TGCGCCAGCAGCGTGGTTCCGGGACAGGACACAGATACGCAGTATTTT
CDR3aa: CASSVVPGQDTDTQYF

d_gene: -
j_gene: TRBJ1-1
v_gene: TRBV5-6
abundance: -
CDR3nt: TGTGCCAGCAGCTTGGTCGGTAGGGGAAGGGGGACTGAAGCTTTCTTT
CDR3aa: CASSLVGRGRGTEAFF

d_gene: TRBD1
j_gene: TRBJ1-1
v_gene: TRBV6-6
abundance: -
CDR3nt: TGTGCCAGCAGTGACCATCGACAGGGTGACACTGAAGCTTTCTTT
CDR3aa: CASSDHRQGDTEAFF

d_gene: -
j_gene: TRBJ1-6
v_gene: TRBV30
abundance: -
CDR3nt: TGTGCCTGGAGTCAGGGGCAGGGGCGATCACCCCTCCACTTT
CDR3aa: CAWSQGQGRSPLHF

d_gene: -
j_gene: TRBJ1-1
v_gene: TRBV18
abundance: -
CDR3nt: TGTGCCAGCTCACCGGCCCTGAACACTGAAGCTTTCTTT
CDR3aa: CASSPALNTEAFF

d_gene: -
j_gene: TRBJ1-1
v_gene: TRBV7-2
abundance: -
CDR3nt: TGTGCCAGCAGCTTAGACGGGATTGAAGCTTTCTTT
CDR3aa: CASSLDGIEAFF

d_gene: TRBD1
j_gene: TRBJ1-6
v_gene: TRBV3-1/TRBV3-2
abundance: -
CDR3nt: TGTGCCAGCAGCCAAGAAAAGGGGGCGCTTTCACCCCTCCACTTT
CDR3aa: CASSQEKGALSPLHF

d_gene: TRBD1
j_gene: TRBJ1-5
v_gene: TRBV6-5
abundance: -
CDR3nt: TGTGCCAGCACCGTTGACAGGGGTCCCAATCAGCCCCAGCATTTT
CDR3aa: CASTVDRGPNQPQHF

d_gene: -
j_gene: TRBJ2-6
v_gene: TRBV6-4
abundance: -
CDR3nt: TGTGCCAGCAGTTTAGCTTCCTCTGGGGCCAACGTCCTGACTTTC
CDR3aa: CASSLASSGANVLTF

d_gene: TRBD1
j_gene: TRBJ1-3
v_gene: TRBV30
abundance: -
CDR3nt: TGTGCCTTTGGACAGGACCGATCTGGAAACACCATATATTTT
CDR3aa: CAFGQDRSGNTIYF

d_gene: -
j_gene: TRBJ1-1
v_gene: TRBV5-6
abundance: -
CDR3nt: TGTGCCAGCAGCTCCCGTTCAGATTCGAACACTGAAGCTTTCTTT
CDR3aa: CASSSRSDSNTEAFF

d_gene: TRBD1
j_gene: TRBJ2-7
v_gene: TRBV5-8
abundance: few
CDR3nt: TGTGCCAGCAGCTTTGTGGTGGGACAGGAGTTAACCTACGAGCAGTACTTC
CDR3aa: CASSFVVGQELTYEQYF

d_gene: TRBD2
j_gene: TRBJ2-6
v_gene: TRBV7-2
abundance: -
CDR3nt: TGTGCCAGCAGCCCAACGGGGGGGCCCCTGGCCCTTGGGGCCAACGTCCTGACTTTC
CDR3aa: CASSPTGGPLALGANVLTF

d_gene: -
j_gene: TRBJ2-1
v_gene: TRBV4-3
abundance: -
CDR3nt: TGCGCCAGCAGCCAAGGGGTGGAGGCCTACAATGAGCAGTTCTTC
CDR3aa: CASSQGVEAYNEQFF

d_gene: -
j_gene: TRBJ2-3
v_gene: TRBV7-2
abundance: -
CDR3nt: TGTGCCAGCAGCTTAGTAATAGATACGCAGTATTTT
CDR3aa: CASSLVIDTQYF

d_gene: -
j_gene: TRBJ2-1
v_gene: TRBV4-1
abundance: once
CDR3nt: TGCGCCAGCAGCCAACCCCGGGGACTTGAGCAGTTCTTC
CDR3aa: CASSQPRGLEQFF

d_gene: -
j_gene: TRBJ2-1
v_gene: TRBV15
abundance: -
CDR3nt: TGTGCCACCAGCAGAGATAACGGGGAGCAGTTCTTC
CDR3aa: CATSRDNGEQFF

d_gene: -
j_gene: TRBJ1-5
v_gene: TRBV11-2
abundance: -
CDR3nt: TGTGCCAGCAGCTTGGGAGGGGATCAGCCCCAGCATTTT
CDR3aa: CASSLGGDQPQHF

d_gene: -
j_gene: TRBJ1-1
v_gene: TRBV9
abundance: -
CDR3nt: TGTGCCAGCAGCGCCAACAGAGAAACAGGGAACCCTGAAGCTTTCTTT
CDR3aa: CASSANRETGNPEAFF

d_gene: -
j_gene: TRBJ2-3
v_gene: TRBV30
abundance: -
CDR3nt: TGTGCCTGGAGTGTATCGGGGGGCACAGATACGCAGTATTTT
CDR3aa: CAWSVSGGTDTQYF

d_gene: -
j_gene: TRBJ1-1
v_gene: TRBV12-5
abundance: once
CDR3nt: TGTGCTAGTGGTTTGTTCTTGGGGGCGCCCACTGAAGCTTTCTTT
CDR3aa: CASGLFLGAPTEAFF

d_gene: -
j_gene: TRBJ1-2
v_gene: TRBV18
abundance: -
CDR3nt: TGTGCCAGCTCACCGAATCCCGGTTTATCGGGGAACTATGGCTACACCTTC
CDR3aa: CASSPNPGLSGNYGYTF

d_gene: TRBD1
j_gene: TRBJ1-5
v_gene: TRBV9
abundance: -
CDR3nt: TGTGCCAGCAGCGCTGGACAGGGCCATAGCAATCAGCCCCAGCATTTT
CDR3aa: CASSAGQGHSNQPQHF

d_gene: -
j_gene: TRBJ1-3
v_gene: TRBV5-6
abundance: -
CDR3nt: TGTGCCAGCTCGGTCTCTGGAAACACCATATATTTT
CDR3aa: CASSVSGNTIYF

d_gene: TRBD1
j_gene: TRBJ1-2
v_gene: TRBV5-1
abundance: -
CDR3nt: TGCGCCAGCAGCTTGGGTCGGGACAGAGCAGTTATTGGTGGCTACACCTTC
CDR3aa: CASSLGRDRAVIGGYTF

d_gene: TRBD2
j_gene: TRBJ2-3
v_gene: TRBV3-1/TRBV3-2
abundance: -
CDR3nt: TGTGCCAGCAGCCACACCAGCGGGGGGGCAACAGATACGCAGTATTTT
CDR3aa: CASSHTSGGATDTQYF

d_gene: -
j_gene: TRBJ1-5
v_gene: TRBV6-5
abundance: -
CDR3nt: TGTGCCAGCAGTCTTAGCAATCAGCCCCAGCATTTT
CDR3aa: CASSLSNQPQHF

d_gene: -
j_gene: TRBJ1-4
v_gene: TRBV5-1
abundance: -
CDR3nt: TGCGCCAGCAGCTTGGGAGTGGAGGGGTATGAAAAACTGTTTTTT
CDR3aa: CASSLGVEGYEKLFF

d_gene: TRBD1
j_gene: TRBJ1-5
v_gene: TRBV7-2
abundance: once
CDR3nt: TGTGCCAGCAGCCTTGACAGGGGAGGCAATCAGCCCCAGCATTTT
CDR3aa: CASSLDRGGNQPQHF

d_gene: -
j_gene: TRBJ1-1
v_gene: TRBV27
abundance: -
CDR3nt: TGTGCCAGCAGTTTACCTCCAGGGAAAGCTTTCTTT
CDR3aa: CASSLPPGKAFF

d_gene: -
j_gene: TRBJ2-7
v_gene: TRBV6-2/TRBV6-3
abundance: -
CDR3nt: TGTGCCAGCAGTAATCTACAGGACCTCCCCGGCGAGCAGTACTTC
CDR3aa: CASSNLQDLPGEQYF

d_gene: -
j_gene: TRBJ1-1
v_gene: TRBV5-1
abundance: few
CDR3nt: TGCGCCAGCAGCCTTACAGCTAACACTGAAGCTTTCTTT
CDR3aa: CASSLTANTEAFF

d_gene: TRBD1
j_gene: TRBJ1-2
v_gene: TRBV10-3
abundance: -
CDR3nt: TGTGCCATCAGTGATGGGGCAGGGGGCGCTTATGGCTACACCTTC
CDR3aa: CAISDGAGGAYGYTF

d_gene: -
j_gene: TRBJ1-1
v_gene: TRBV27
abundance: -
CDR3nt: TGTGCCAGCAGTTGGGGCTCCCGCGGCACTGAAGCTTTCTTT
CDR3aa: CASSWGSRGTEAFF

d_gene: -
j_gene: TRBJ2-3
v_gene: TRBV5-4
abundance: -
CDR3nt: TGTGCCAGCAGCTTGGCCGGGTATCGCGCAGATACGCAGTATTTT
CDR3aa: CASSLAGYRADTQYF

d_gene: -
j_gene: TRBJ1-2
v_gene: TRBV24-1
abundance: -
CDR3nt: TGTGCCACCAGTGATTTTGGGCAGGGGTATGGCTACACCTTC
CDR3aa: CATSDFGQGYGYTF

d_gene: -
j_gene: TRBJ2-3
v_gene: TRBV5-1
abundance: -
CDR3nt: TGCGCCAGCAGCCTACGGACATATCTAGATACGCAGTATTTT
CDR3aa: CASSLRTYLDTQYF

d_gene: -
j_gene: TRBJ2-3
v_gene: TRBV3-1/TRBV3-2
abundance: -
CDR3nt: TGTGCCAGCAGCCAAGAATCAGGGTTTTTGGGTACGGGTACGCAGTATTTT
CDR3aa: CASSQESGFLGTGTQYF

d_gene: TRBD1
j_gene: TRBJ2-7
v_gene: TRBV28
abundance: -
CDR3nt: TGTGCCAGCAGTTTGGGGACAGGGAGTGTGAACTTC
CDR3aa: CASSLGTGSVNF

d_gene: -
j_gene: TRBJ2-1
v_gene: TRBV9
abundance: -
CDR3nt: TGTGCCAGCAGCGTAGAACTAGCATTTTTCAATGAGCAGTTCTTC
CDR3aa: CASSVELAFFNEQFF

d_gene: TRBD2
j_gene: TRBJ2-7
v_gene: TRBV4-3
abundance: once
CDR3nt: TGCGCCAGCAGTCCAAGACTAGCGGGGGCCTACGAGCAGTACTTC
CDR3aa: CASSPRLAGAYEQYF

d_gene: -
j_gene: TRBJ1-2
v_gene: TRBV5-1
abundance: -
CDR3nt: TGCGCCAGCAGCTTTTCAGGGGATGGCTACACCTTC
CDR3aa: CASSFSGDGYTF

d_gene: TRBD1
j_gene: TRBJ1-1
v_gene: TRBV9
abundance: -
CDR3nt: TGTGCCAGCAGCACGGGACAGGGGAACACTGAAGCTTTCTTT
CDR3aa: CASSTGQGNTEAFF

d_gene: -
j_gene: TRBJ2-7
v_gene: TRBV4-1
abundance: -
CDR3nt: TGCGCCAGCAGCCCGTCCTGGCCTAGAGAGCAGTACTTC
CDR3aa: CASSPSWPREQYF

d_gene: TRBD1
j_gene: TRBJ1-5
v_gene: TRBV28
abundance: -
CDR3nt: TGTGCCAGCAGTTTCAGGGGGTATAGCAATCAGCCCCAGCATTTT
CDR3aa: CASSFRGYSNQPQHF

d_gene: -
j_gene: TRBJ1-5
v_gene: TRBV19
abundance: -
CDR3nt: TGTGCCAGTAGTCTGGGACGGGGGAATCAGCCCCAGCATTTT
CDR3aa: CASSLGRGNQPQHF

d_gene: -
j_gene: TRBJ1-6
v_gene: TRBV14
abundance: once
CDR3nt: TGTGCCAGCAGCCAGACGGCGGGGATTAATTCACCCCTCCACTTT
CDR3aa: CASSQTAGINSPLHF

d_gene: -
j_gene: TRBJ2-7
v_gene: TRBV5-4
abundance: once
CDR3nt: TGTGCCAGCAGCTTGGTAGGTCCGGGAATCTACGAGCAGTACTTC
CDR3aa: CASSLVGPGIYEQYF

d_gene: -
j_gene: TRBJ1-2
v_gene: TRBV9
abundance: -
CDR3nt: TGTGCCAGCAGCGTAGATGGAGGCCTAAACTATGGCTACACCTTC
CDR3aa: CASSVDGGLNYGYTF

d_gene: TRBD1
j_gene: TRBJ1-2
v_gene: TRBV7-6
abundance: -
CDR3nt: TGTGCCAGCAGCCTCAAGCCGGGACAGGCGGGGAATGGCTACACCTTC
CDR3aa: CASSLKPGQAGNGYTF

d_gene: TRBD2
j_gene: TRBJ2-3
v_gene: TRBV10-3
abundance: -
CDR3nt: TGTGCCATCAGTGAGGCCCTAACCTTAGCGGGGGGGAACACAGATACGCAGTATTTT
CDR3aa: CAISEALTLAGGNTDTQYF

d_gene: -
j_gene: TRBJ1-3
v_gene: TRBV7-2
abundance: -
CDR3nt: TGTGCCAGCAGCACCCAGACAAGCTCTGGAAACACCATATATTTT
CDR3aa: CASSTQTSSGNTIYF